Listed here are 21 T cell receptor beta chains from one sample, sequenced in a study of T cell changes during pregnancy in multiple sclerosis. Some clones are missing from TCRdb's copy, which holds only in-frame ones; the method was immunoSEQ multiplex PCR. The table records 50,000 to 60,000 clones, 80% to 95% of them present only once. The sequenced sample was CD4+ T cells from peripheral blood mononuclear cells, obtained in the second trimester of pregnancy. The receptors come from a female donor with multiple sclerosis, enrolled in a pregnancy study.

This clone occurred once. This chain connects TRBV9 to TRBJ2-2, with 8 bases fitting TRBD2. With V trimmed by 3 bases and J by 4 bases, 8 bases remained unmatched. CDR3 length equals 16 residues. Germline CDR1 and CDR2: SGDLS and YYNGEE. Here the CDR3 reads CASSAREGPGTGELFF. CDR3 DNA: TGTGCCAGCAGCGCCCGGGAGGGCCCGGGCACCGGGGAGCTGTTTTTT.

The chain uses TRBV5-6 and TRBJ2-7; D gene ambiguous. The germline gives CDR1 SGHDT, CDR2 YYEEEE. The CDR3 totals 15 residues. V shed 3 bases and J shed 7 bases, with 20 bases lying between them. CDR3 coding DNA: TGTGCCAGCAGCTCCGCCCTGATTGGATTGAGGGAGCAGTACTTC. This codes for CASSSALIGLREQYF.

This chain links TRBV5-1 with TRBJ2-7, with 14 bases lining up with TRBD2. The junction had 8 bases not matched to a gene; V was cut back by 3 bases and J by 0 bases. Germline-derived CDR1 and CDR2 are SGHRS and YFSETQ. This CDR3 comprises 18 residues. The CDR3 sequence: CASSSGLAGAPSSYEQYF. As DNA, the CDR3 is TGCGCCAGCAGCTCGGGACTAGCGGGGGCTCCTAGCTCCTACGAGCAGTACTTC.

The V gene is TRBV4-2, the J gene TRBJ2-1; 9 positions agree with TRBD2. Germline trimming cut 0 bases from V and 6 bases from J; bases unmatched to any gene: 9. Looked up from germline, CDR1 is LGHNA and CDR2 is YNFKEQ. The CDR3 length is 17 residues. The chain's CDR3 is CASSQDRRLAGLNEQFF. The CDR3 bases are TGTGCCAGCAGCCAAGATCGCAGGCTAGCGGGACTCAATGAGCAGTTCTTC.

The gene calls are TRBV6-4 and TRBJ2-3, with 9 nucleotides matching TRBD1. CDR1 and CDR2 (germline): MRHNA, SNTAGT. Germline trimming cut 5 bases from V and 2 bases from J; bases unmatched to any gene: 2. The CDR3 loop spans 14 amino acids. The DNA for the CDR3 is TGTGCCAGCAGTAGGACAGGGGCCACAGATACGCAGTATTTT. Residues: CASSRTGATDTQYF.

The chain employs TRBV7-9 and TRBJ2-7, with a tentative D call TRBD2 (5 bases). Trimming cost V 1 base and J 5 bases, with 9 bases left between them. Looked up from germline, CDR1 is SEHNR and CDR2 is FQNEAQ (reference sequence). This CDR3 contains 13 residues. CDR3 sequence reads: CASSLGLANEQYF. CDR3 DNA: TGTGCCAGCAGCTTAGGGTTAGCGAACGAGCAGTACTTC.

V usage is TRBV30 and J usage is TRBJ2-3; maybe TRBD1 (5 bases). Trimming stripped 2 bases from V and 5 bases from J, with 17 bases between. The CDR3 loop spans 15 amino acids. Germline assignment: CDR1 GTSNPN and CDR2 SVGIG (reference sequence). CDR3 residues: CAWSHPAPQGDTQYF. CDR3 sequence (DNA): TGTGCCTGGAGTCACCCGGCCCCCCAGGGAGATACGCAGTATTTT.

The V call is TRBV5-6, the J call TRBJ2-1, with D tentatively TRBD2 (5 bases). The germline V and J ends were trimmed by 1 base and 6 bases, with 8 bases remaining between them. Germline V gene lookup returns CDR1 SGHDT and CDR2 YYEEEE. This CDR3 region has 13 residues. The CDR3 sequence is CASSLTEGNEQFF. CDR3 nucleotide sequence: TGTGCCAGCAGCTTGACCGAGGGCAATGAGCAGTTCTTC.

V gene TRBV5-8 combines with J gene TRBJ1-1; no firm D call. V lost 1 base, J lost 0 bases, and 7 bases lay in between. The CDR3 is 14 residues long. Germline V gene sequence: CDR1 SGHTS, CDR2 YDEGEE. Here the CDR3 DNA reads TGTGCCAGCAGCTTGTATGCGTTGAACACTGAAGCTTTCTTT. It translates to CASSLYALNTEAFF.

The chain combines TRBV10-2 with TRBJ2-4; TRBD2 might be the D (6 bases). Germline CDR1 WSHSY, CDR2 SAAADI. V was trimmed by 4 bases and J by 3 bases, leaving 7 bases between them. The CDR3 consists of 13 residues. The CDR3 DNA is TGCGCCAGCAGTGTGGGGGGCAAAAACATTCAGTACTTC. Protein sequence: CASSVGGKNIQYF.

The CDR3 protein is CASSFQGGDEKLFF. CDR3 coding DNA: TGCGCCAGCAGCTTCCAGGGAGGGGATGAAAAACTGTTTTTT. The chain combines TRBV5-1 with TRBJ1-4, with D maybe TRBD1 (5 bases). The V gene lost 2 bases and the J gene lost 6 bases, with 11 bases spanning the gap. The germline gives CDR1 SGHRS, CDR2 YFSETQ. This CDR3 has 14 residues.

The gene calls are TRBV7-9 and TRBJ2-7; 9 bases are a match to TRBD2. The germline gives CDR1 SEHNR, CDR2 FQNEAQ (reference sequence). Trimming at V came to 1 base and at J to 2 bases, leaving 6 bases not matched to a gene. The CDR3 has 16 residues. The CDR3 bases are TGTGCCAGCAGCTTAGGGGGGGGACTAGCCGCCTACGAGCAGTACTTC. Encoded protein: CASSLGGGLAAYEQYF.

The genes are TRBV9 and TRBJ2-1; TRBD2 matches at 11 bases. The CDR3 totals 15 residues. After removal of 0 bases from V and 8 bases from J, the junction contained 4 bases not matched to a gene. The germline V gene encodes CDR1 SGDLS and CDR2 YYNGEE. The chain's CDR3 is CASSVGTSGLDEQFF. The CDR3 DNA reads TGTGCCAGCAGCGTAGGGACTAGCGGGTTGGATGAGCAGTTCTTC.

V and J are TRBV29-1 and TRBJ1-2; D not resolved. CDR3 size: 13 residues. V was pared by 1 base and J by 8 bases, with 14 bases between. In germline, CDR1 is SQVTM, CDR2 ANQGSEA. As DNA, the CDR3 is TGCAGCGTTGAAGGTCCGGGAGCAAGCGGCTACACCTTC. Protein sequence: CSVEGPGASGYTF. Full variable domain (remainder filled in from reference TRBV29-1 and TRBJ1-2): SAVISQKPSRDICQRGTSLTIQCQVDSQVTMMFWYRQQPGQSLTLIATANQGSEATYESGFVIDKFPISRPNLTFSTLTVSNMSPEDSSIYLCSVEGPGASGYTFGSGTRLTVV.

V gene TRBV6-4 combines with J gene TRBJ2-1, with D tentatively TRBD1 (5 bases). Trimming cost V 5 bases and J 8 bases, with 16 bases left between them. The V gene's germline CDR1 is MRHNA and CDR2 SNTAGT. CDR3 length: 14 amino acids. Here the CDR3 DNA reads TGTGCCAGCAGTTCCCAGCAAGGGGATGATGAGCAGTTCTTC. Amino acids: CASSSQQGDDEQFF.

The V and J genes are TRBV11-2 and TRBJ2-1, with D possibly being TRBD2 (5 bases). V was shortened by 5 bases and J by 6 bases, with 8 bases between the two germline ends. The CDR3 is made up of 12 amino acids. Germline V gives CDR1 SGHAT, CDR2 FQNNGV. DNA of the CDR3: TGTGCCAGCAGCGCTGAGGGCAATGAGCAGTTCTTC. Its protein is CASSAEGNEQFF. The whole variable domain, filled in from reference TRBV11-2 and TRBJ2-1, reads EAGVAQSPRYKIIEKRQSVAFWCNPISGHATLYWYQQILGQGPKLLIQFQNNGVVDDSQLPKDRFSAERLKGVDSTLKIQPAKLEDSAVYLCASSAEGNEQFFGPGTRLTVL.

V is TRBV5-1 and J is TRBJ2-5, with TRBD2 identical over 10 bases. The CDR3 runs 15 residues. The V and J ends lost 4 bases and 1 base, in that order; junction bases with no gene match: 4. CDR1 is SGHRS, CDR2 YFSETQ, per germline. In nucleotides, the CDR3 is TGCGCCAGCAGCCCGCAGCGGGGGGGCCAAGAGACCCAGTACTTC. Translated: CASSPQRGGQETQYF.

V gene TRBV30 combines with J gene TRBJ2-1, with a possible D match to TRBD2 (5 bases). Germline V CDR1 and CDR2: GTSNPN, SVGIG (reference sequence). This CDR3 has 16 residues. With 0 bases removed from V and 3 bases from J, the gap between germline ends came to 15 bases. The CDR3 DNA sequence: TGTGCCTGGAGTGTACTTCCGGGGTCTTTCTACAATGAGCAGTTCTTC. Protein: CAWSVLPGSFYNEQFF.

The rearrangement uses TRBV7-9 and TRBJ2-2; 9 nucleotides match TRBD1. Looked up from germline, CDR1 is SEHNR and CDR2 is FQNEAQ (reference sequence). With V trimmed by 3 bases and J by 6 bases, 8 bases remained unmatched. The CDR3 runs to 16 residues. The CDR3 coding sequence is TGTGCCAGCAGCTTCTGGGACAGGGCCCTTCCCGGGGAGCTGTTTTTT. This codes for CASSFWDRALPGELFF. Based on the CDR3 plus reference TRBV7-9 and TRBJ2-2, the full variable domain is DTGVSQNPRHKITKRGQNVTFRCDPISEHNRLYWYRQTLGQGPEFLTYFQNEAQLEKSRLLSDRFSAERPKGSFSTLEIQRTEQGDSAMYLCASSFWDRALPGELFFGEGSRLTVL.

In DNA, the CDR3 is TGTGCCAGTAGTGGAGGGACAGGCCCTTGGGAGGCCAACGTCCTGACTTTC. Its translation is CASSGGTGPWEANVLTF. V gene TRBV19 combines with J gene TRBJ2-6; 8 bases are a match to TRBD1. Germline lookup yields CDR1 LNHDA and CDR2 SQIVND (reference sequence). V lost 5 bases and J lost 6; bases outside the gene matches: 12. This CDR3 spans 17 amino acids.

The chain employs TRBV6-1 and TRBJ2-1; 12 positions match TRBD1. V dropped 11 bases and J dropped 10; count of bases not matched to a gene: 9. CDR3 length: 13 amino acids. CDR1 and CDR2 (germline): MNHNS, SASEGT. The CDR3 DNA sequence: TGTGCCTCGGCGGGACAGGGGGCTGAGGAGCAGTTCTTC. Translation: CASAGQGAEEQFF.